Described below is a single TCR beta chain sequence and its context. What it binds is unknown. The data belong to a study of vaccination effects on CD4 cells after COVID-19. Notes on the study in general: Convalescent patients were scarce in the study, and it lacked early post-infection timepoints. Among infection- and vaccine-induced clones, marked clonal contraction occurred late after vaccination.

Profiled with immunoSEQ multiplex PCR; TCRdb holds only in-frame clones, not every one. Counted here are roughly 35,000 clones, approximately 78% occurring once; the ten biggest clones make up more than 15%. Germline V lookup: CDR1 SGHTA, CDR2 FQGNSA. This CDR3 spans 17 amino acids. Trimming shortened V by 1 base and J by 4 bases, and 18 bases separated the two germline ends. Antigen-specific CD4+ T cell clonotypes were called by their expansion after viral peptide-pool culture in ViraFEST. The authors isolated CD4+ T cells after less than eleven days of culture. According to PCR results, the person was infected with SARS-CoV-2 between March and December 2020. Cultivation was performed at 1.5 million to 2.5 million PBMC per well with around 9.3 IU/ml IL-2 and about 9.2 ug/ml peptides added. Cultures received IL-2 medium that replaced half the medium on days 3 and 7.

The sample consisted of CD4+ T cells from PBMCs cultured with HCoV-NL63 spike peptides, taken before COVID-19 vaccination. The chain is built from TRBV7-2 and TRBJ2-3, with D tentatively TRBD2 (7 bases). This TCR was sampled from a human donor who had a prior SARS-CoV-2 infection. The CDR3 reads CASSLVPSGGGADTQYF. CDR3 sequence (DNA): TGTGCCAGCAGCTTAGTGCCTAGCGGAGGGGGAGCAGATACGCAGTATTTT.